These 11 T cell receptor beta chains were sequenced from one sample in a study of T-cell reconstitution after alpha-beta-depleted transplantation in children. Preparation of the TCRbeta library was carried out with unique molecular identifiers. TCRdb analysed the PCR reads with MiXCR anew, one entry per CDR3 protein. Of some 200,000 distinct CDR3 sequences in the sample, around 7.7% are singletons; the top ten hold roughly 36%. The sequencing here drew on PBMCs, mostly from graft donor cells, taken 360 days after TCRalphabeta/CD19-depleted stem cell transplant. Source of these receptors: a male patient under 10 years old who had a stem cell transplant for acute myeloid leukemia, so the T cells may come from the graft donor.

This clonotype was seen at least ten times. The J gene is TRBJ2-1, the V gene TRBV10-3; possible D gene TRBD1, 6 bases. This CDR3 comprises 16 residues. The germline V gene has CDR1 ENHRY and CDR2 SYGVKD. Trimming removed 4 bases at V and 4 bases at J, with 17 bases between. The CDR3 DNA sequence: TGTGCCATCAGTGGGTTGGGTGACAGGCGTTACAATGAGCAGTTCTTC. Protein sequence: CAISGLGDRRYNEQFF.

This clonotype was counted many times. The chain has TRBV20-1 and TRBJ2-1, with D uncertain. The CDR3 contains 13 residues. Germline CDR1 is DFQATT and CDR2 is SNEGSKA (reference sequence). Trimming pared 0 bases from V and 8 bases from J, leaving 11 bases between. CDR3 DNA: TGCAGTGCTAGAGAGGTGAGGCGCGATGAGCAGTTCTTC. Residues: CSAREVRRDEQFF.

J is TRBJ2-5 and V is TRBV7-2; 7 positions match TRBD1. Losses at the gene ends were 10 bases for V and 1 base for J; bases not matched to a gene: 6. The CDR3 sequence is 13 residues long. Germline CDR1 reads SGHTA; CDR2 reads FQGNSA. The chain's CDR3 is CATQGQPQETQYF. CDR3 nucleotides: TGTGCCACCCAGGGACAGCCCCAAGAGACCCAGTACTTC.

J is TRBJ2-7 and V is TRBV15; D gene unclear. CDR1 and CDR2 (germline): LNHNV, YYDKDF (reference sequence). V was shortened by 3 bases and J by 6 bases, with 12 bases between the two germline ends. The CDR3 length is 13 residues. The CDR3 DNA follows: TGTGCCACCAGCAGCCCGTGGACGGGCGAGCAGTACTTC. Its protein product is CATSSPWTGEQYF.

The chain links TRBV7-8 to TRBJ1-3; unclear D gene. The CDR3 contains 18 residues. The V gene's germline CDR1 is SGHVS and CDR2 FQNEAQ. Trimming shortened V by 2 bases and J by 4 bases, and 21 bases separated the two germline ends. The CDR3 sequence is CASSLTPVKTAFGNTIYF. CDR3 nucleotide sequence: TGTGCCAGCAGCTTAACCCCGGTGAAAACCGCCTTCGGAAACACCATATATTTT.

With regard to this clonotype: Mismatch with germline at one junction end may stem from a read error. V usage is TRBV12-3 or TRBV12-4 and J usage is TRBJ1-5; a weak D match, TRBD1 (5 bases). There are 13 residues in the CDR3. CDR3 region: CAISLGVGQPQHF. CDR3 coding DNA: TGTGCCATCAGTTTGGGGGTTGGACAGCCCCAGCATTTT.

This clonotype was counted ten times or more. The J gene is TRBJ2-7, the V gene TRBV19, with 8 bases fitting TRBD1. J was trimmed by 3 bases and V by 6 bases; bases with no gene match: 4. This CDR3 is 13 amino acids long. Germline assignment: CDR1 LNHDA and CDR2 SQIVND (reference sequence). The CDR3 reads CASSLQGGYEQYF. The CDR3 region has the DNA TGTGCCAGTAGCCTACAGGGGGGCTACGAGCAGTACTTC.

This clonotype was counted a few times. The rearrangement links TRBV5-1 to TRBJ2-3; D may correspond to TRBD1 or TRBD2 (5 bases each). V lost 0 bases, J lost 5 bases, and 7 bases lay in between. Germline V gene data show CDR1 as SGHRS and CDR2 as YFSETQ. CDR3 size: 13 residues. Here the CDR3 DNA reads TGCGCCAGCAGCTTGGAGAGGGGAGATACGCAGTATTTT. Amino acids: CASSLERGDTQYF.

V usage is TRBV4-2 and J usage is TRBJ2-3; D is undetermined. The CDR3 loop spans 14 amino acids. The V gene's germline CDR1 is LGHNA and CDR2 YNFKEQ. Trimming removed 0 bases at V and 2 bases at J, with 6 bases between. CDR3 protein: CASSQDRVTDTQYF. The CDR3 bases are TGTGCCAGCAGCCAAGATCGGGTCACAGATACGCAGTATTTT.

The CDR3 nucleotides read TGTGCCAGCTCGTCGGCTAGCGGGGGGCGAGAGACCCAGTACTTC. Its translation is CASSSASGGRETQYF. This chain joins TRBV18 and TRBJ2-5, with TRBD2 identical over 11 bases. This CDR3 region has 15 residues. V lost 6 bases to trimming and J lost 4 bases; unmatched junction nucleotides: 7. The germline gives CDR1 KGHSH, CDR2 LQKENI.

This clonotype was observed a handful of times. The rearrangement joins TRBV7-8 to TRBJ1-3; D unresolved. The CDR3 is 13 residues long. V lost 4 bases and J lost 4, with 8 bases in between. Germline values: CDR1 SGHVS, CDR2 FQNEAQ. CDR3 DNA: TGTGCCAGCAGCTACGTCCGGGGAAACACCATATATTTT. Translating it yields CASSYVRGNTIYF.